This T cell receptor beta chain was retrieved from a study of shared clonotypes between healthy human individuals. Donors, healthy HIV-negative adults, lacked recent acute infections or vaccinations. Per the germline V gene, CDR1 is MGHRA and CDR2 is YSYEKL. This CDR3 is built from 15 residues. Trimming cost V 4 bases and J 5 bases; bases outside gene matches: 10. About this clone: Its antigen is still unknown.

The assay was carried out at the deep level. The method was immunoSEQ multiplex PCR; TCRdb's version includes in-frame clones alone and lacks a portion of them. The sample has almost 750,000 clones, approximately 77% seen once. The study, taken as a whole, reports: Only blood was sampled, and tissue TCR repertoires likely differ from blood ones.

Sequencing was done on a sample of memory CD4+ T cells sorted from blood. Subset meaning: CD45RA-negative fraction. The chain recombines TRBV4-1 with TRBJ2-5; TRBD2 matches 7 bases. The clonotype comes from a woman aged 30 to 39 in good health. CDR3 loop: CASSPGRGGYETQYF. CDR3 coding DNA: TGCGCCAGCAGCCCGGGGAGGGGAGGATATGAGACCCAGTACTTC.